The 21 T cell receptor beta chains below were found in one sample sequenced in a study of shared clonotypes between healthy human individuals. Only in-frame clones appear in the TCRdb table, and some are missing; sequencing was by immunoSEQ multiplex PCR. Of about 1.1 million clones listed, approximately 77% are singletons. The sequenced sample consisted of memory CD4+ T cells from PBMCs. Specified subset: CD45RA-negative fraction. These receptors came from a man younger than 30 in good health. Some clones in this sample may be carry-over from other donors' samples.

V is TRBV7-2 and J is TRBJ2-3, with 8 bases matching TRBD2. The trim removed 6 bases at V and 3 bases at J, leaving 11 bases unmatched. Germline-derived CDR1 and CDR2 are SGHTA and FQGNSA. The CDR3 has 16 residues. CDR3 sequence (DNA): TGTGCCAGCAGTTATCTCCGGAGCGGGAGAACAGATACGCAGTATTTT. Translated, it gives CASSYLRSGRTDTQYF.

The chain has TRBV13 and TRBJ2-5; 12 nucleotides align to TRBD1. Germline assignment: CDR1 PRHDT and CDR2 FYEKMQ (reference sequence). V lost 0 bases and J lost 5; bases outside the gene matches: 4. The CDR3 runs 16 residues. CDR3 amino acids: CASSLGGTGGWETQYF. CDR3 in DNA: TGTGCCAGCAGCTTAGGGGGGACAGGGGGCTGGGAGACCCAGTACTTC.

CDR3 DNA: TGTGCCATCAGAGCCGACAGGGGGGGGAATGAGCAGTTCTTC. This gives the protein CAIRADRGGNEQFF. The V call is TRBV10-3, the J call TRBJ2-1; 9 bases fit TRBD1. This CDR3 spans 14 amino acids. CDR1 is ENHRY, CDR2 SYGVKD, per germline. V lost 6 bases, J lost 7 bases, and 7 bases stayed unmatched.

The chain links TRBV29-1 to TRBJ1-1; D possibly corresponds to TRBD1 (5 bases). V gave up 3 bases and J gave up 11 bases, with 13 bases separating them. The CDR3 is made up of 11 amino acids. Germline lookup yields CDR1 SQVTM and CDR2 ANQGSEA. In DNA form, the CDR3 reads TGCAGCGTTGATTCGGGGGACGTCGCTTTCTTT. Protein sequence: CSVDSGDVAFF.

The rearrangement joins TRBV4-2 to TRBJ1-1; 7 bases are a match to TRBD1. The CDR3 is 14 amino acids. Germline V gene sequence: CDR1 LGHNA, CDR2 YNFKEQ. J was trimmed by 4 bases and V by 4 bases; bases with no gene match: 6. CDR3 sequence: CASSPRDRGTEAFF. Written as DNA, the CDR3 is TGTGCCAGCAGCCCCCGGGACAGAGGCACTGAAGCTTTCTTT.

This clone was seen a few times. Given a much more abundant clone one base away, this may be a read error. The sample holds other DNA sequences that translate to the same CDR3. This chain uses TRBV15 with TRBJ1-5; no clear D. Germline CDR1 and CDR2: LNHNV and YYDKDF (reference sequence). CDR3 length equals 13 residues. Trimming stripped 0 bases from V and 3 bases from J, with 3 bases between. Here the CDR3 reads CATSRDYNQPQHF. CDR3 DNA: TGTGCCACCAGCAGAGATTACAATCAGCCCCAGCATTTT.

A remark on this clone: Other DNA sequences in this sample translate to the same CDR3. The rearrangement uses TRBV14 and TRBJ1-5; D unclear. In germline, CDR1 is SGHDN, CDR2 FVKESK. The germline V and J ends were trimmed by 4 bases and 0 bases, with 4 bases remaining between them. The CDR3 consists of 13 residues. The CDR3 region is CASSLYSNQPQHF. The CDR3 DNA sequence: TGTGCCAGCAGCCTGTATAGCAATCAGCCCCAGCATTTT.

V and J are TRBV10-3 and TRBJ2-1; D perhaps matches TRBD1 (6 bases). This CDR3 is 17 amino acids long. Germline V CDR1 and CDR2: ENHRY, SYGVKD. Trimming took off 0 bases at V and 0 bases at J, with 12 bases between the two ends. The CDR3 sequence is CAISESITGSSYNEQFF. CDR3 DNA: TGTGCCATCAGTGAGTCGATCACAGGGAGCTCCTACAATGAGCAGTTCTTC.

The chain is built from TRBV28 and TRBJ1-2, with TRBD1 matching over 7 bases. CDR3 length: 19 residues. Germline V CDR1 and CDR2: MDHEN, SYDVKM. V lost 5 bases, J lost 4 bases, and 22 bases stayed unmatched. CDR3 bases: TGTGCCAGCAGTCCGATCAAAAACTCCCGGACAGGTTTGGGCTATGGCTACACCTTC. It yields the protein CASSPIKNSRTGLGYGYTF.

This clone appeared once. The rearrangement uses TRBV4-1 and TRBJ2-5; unclear D gene. The length of the CDR3 is 15 residues. The V gene lost 1 base and the J gene lost 0 bases, with 9 bases spanning the gap. Germline lookup yields CDR1 MGHRA and CDR2 YSYEKL. The CDR3 DNA sequence: TGCGCCAGCAGCCAAGGGGATTTGTACCAAGAGACCCAGTACTTC. Translation: CASSQGDLYQETQYF.

The rearrangement links TRBV14 to TRBJ2-1, with D perhaps TRBD2 (5 bases). Trimming pared 3 bases from V and 9 bases from J, leaving 12 bases between. The germline V gene encodes CDR1 SGHDN and CDR2 FVKESK. The CDR3 has 13 residues. The CDR3 here is CASSQSLEGEQFF. The DNA for the CDR3 is TGTGCCAGCAGCCAGAGTCTAGAGGGTGAGCAGTTCTTC.

The CDR3 bases are TGCGCCAGCAGCCAAGGGGGCAGGAAAGAAGGGATAGAGACCCAGTACTTC. Its protein product is CASSQGGRKEGIETQYF. The chain combines TRBV4-1 with TRBJ2-5; D is possibly TRBD1 (5 bases). The V and J ends lost 1 base and 4 bases respectively, with 19 bases between them. The CDR3 runs 17 residues. Germline V gives CDR1 MGHRA, CDR2 YSYEKL.

The chain recombines TRBV9 with TRBJ2-3; the D is unclear. CDR3 length: 14 residues. CDR1 SGDLS and CDR2 YYNGEE come from the germline V gene. V was cut by 4 bases and J by 0 bases, with 9 bases left in between. The CDR3: CASSPRPSTDTQYF. The CDR3 DNA reads as TGTGCCAGCAGCCCCCGCCCGAGCACAGATACGCAGTATTTT.

The chain joins TRBV28 to TRBJ2-3; the D gene is possibly TRBD1 (6 bases). CDR3 length: 11 residues. Germline assignment: CDR1 MDHEN and CDR2 SYDVKM. V was cut by 6 bases and J by 9 bases, with 10 bases left in between. The CDR3 sequence is CASRARGTQYF. In DNA, the CDR3 is TGTGCCAGCAGGGCAAGGGGGACGCAGTATTTT.

The rearrangement links TRBV4-1 to TRBJ2-1; 10 bases align to TRBD2. The CDR3 covers 15 residues. Germline loops: CDR1 MGHRA, CDR2 YSYEKL. J was trimmed by 10 bases and V by 0 bases; bases with no gene match: 6. Here the CDR3 reads CASSQDGLAEGEQFF. The CDR3 DNA reads as TGCGCCAGCAGCCAAGATGGACTAGCGGAGGGAGAGCAGTTCTTC.

The genes are TRBV10-3 and TRBJ2-3, with 7 bases that match TRBD2. This CDR3 region has 14 residues. V gave up 8 bases and J gave up 4 bases; unmatched junction bases: 9. Looked up from germline, CDR1 is ENHRY and CDR2 is SYGVKD. The CDR3: CAIWEGPRADTQYF. For the CDR3, the DNA is TGTGCCATCTGGGAGGGGCCGAGGGCAGATACGCAGTATTTT.

The V gene is TRBV7-3, the J gene TRBJ1-1; 7 bases match TRBD1. V was pared by 2 bases and J by 1 base, with 4 bases of the junction left unmatched. The CDR3 spans 15 residues. CDR1 SGHTA and CDR2 FQGTGA come from the germline V gene. CDR3 sequence reads: CASSLGGQTNTEAFF. The CDR3 nucleotides are TGTGCCAGCAGCTTAGGGGGACAGACGAACACTGAAGCTTTCTTT. The whole variable domain, remainder taken from reference TRBV7-3 and TRBJ1-1, is GAGVSQTPSNKVTEKGKYVELRCDPISGHTALYWYRQSLGQGPEFLIYFQGTGAADDSGLPNDRFFAVRPEGSVSTLKIQRTERGDSAVYLCASSLGGQTNTEAFFGQGTRLTVV.

Regarding this clone: This specimen includes other DNA sequences encoding the same CDR3. The chain carries TRBV5-6 and TRBJ2-7; a possible D gene is TRBD1 (5 bases). CDR3 size: 16 residues. The V and J ends lost 1 base and 0 bases respectively, with 14 bases between them. CDR1 is SGHDT, CDR2 YYEEEE, per germline. The CDR3 DNA follows: TGTGCCAGCAGCTTGTTAGGGGCTCAAAGCTCCTACGAGCAGTACTTC. Amino acid sequence: CASSLLGAQSSYEQYF.

This sequence joins TRBV28 and TRBJ1-3, with TRBD1 as a possible D gene (5 bases). Trimming stripped 7 bases from V and 0 bases from J, with 16 bases between. This CDR3 region has 16 residues. Germline values: CDR1 MDHEN, CDR2 SYDVKM. The CDR3 reads CASTVGGDVSGNTIYF. The CDR3 bases are TGTGCCAGCACCGTAGGAGGGGATGTCTCTGGAAACACCATATATTTT.

The sample holds one count of this clone. The gene calls are TRBV10-3 and TRBJ2-3; D call uncertain. Germline V gives CDR1 ENHRY, CDR2 SYGVKD. V was shortened by 8 bases and J by 4 bases, with 10 bases between the two germline ends. The CDR3 has 12 residues. The CDR3 DNA sequence: TGTGCCATCGGCCCAGGCTCAGATACGCAGTATTTT. This encodes CAIGPGSDTQYF.

The V and J genes are TRBV19 and TRBJ2-7, with TRBD1 matching 9 bases. Germline-derived CDR1 and CDR2 are LNHDA and SQIVND (reference sequence). Trimming removed 9 bases from V and 0 bases from J; junction bases left unmatched: 3. This CDR3 is 13 amino acids long. CDR3 DNA: TGTGCCAGCCGGGACAGGGCCTCCTACGAGCAGTACTTC. Translating it yields CASRDRASYEQYF.